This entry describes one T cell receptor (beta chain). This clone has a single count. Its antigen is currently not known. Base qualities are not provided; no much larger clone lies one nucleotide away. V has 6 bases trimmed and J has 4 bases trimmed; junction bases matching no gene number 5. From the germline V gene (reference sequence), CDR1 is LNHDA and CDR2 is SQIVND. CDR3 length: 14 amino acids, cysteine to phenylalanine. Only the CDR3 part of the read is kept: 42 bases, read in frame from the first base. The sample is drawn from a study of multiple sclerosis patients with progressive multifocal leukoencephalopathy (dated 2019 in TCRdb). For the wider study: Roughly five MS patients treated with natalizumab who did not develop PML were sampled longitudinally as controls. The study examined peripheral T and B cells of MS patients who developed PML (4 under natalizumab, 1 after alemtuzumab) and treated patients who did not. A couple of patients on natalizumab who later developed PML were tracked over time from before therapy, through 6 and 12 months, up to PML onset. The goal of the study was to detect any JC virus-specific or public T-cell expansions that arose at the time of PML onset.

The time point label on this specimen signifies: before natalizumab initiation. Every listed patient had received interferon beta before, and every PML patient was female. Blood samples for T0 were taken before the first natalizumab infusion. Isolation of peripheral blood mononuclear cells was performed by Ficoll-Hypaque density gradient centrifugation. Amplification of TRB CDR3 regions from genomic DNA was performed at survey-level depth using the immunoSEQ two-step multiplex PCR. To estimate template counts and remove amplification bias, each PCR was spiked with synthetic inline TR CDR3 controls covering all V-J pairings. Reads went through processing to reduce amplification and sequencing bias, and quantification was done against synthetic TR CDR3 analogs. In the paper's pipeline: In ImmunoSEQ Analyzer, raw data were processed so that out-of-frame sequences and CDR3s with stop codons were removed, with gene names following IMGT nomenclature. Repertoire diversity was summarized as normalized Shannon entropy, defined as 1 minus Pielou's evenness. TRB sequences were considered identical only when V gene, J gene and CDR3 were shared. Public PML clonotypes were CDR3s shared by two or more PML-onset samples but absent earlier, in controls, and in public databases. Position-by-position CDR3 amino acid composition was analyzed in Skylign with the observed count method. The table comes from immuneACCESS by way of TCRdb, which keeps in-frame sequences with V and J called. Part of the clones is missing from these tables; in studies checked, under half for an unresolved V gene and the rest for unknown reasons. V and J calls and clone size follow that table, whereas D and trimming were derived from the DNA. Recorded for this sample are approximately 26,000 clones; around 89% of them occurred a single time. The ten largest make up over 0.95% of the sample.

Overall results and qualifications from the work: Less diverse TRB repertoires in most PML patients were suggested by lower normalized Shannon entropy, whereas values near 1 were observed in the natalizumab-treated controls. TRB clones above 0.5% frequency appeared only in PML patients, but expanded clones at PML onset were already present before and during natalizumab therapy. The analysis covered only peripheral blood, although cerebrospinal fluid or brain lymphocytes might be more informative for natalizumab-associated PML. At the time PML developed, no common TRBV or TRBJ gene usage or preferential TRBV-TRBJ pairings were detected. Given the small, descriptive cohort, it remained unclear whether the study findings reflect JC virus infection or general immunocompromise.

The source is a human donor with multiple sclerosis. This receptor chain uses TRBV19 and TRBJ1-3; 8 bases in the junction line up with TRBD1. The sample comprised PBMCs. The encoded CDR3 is CASRRGQGGNTIYF. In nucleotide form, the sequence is TGTGCCAGTAGAAGAGGACAGGGCGGAAACACCATATATTTT. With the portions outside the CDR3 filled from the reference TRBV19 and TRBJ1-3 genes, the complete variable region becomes DGGITQSPKYLFRKEGQNVTLSCEQNLNHDAMYWYRQDPGQGLRLIYYSQIVNDFQKGDIAEGYSVSREKKESFPLTVTSAQKNPTAFYLCASRRGQGGNTIYFGEGSWLTVV.